The 26 T cell receptor beta chains presented below share a single source sample, sequenced in a study of T-cell memory formation after mild COVID-19. TCRdb re-called the 5' RACE reads with MiXCR, one entry per CDR3 protein. This repertoire shows about 250,000 distinct CDR3 sequences, 16% found once; its top ten account for approximately 3.5%. The sequenced sample consisted of PBMCs or a T cell subset sorted from them (not recorded which). Receptors were obtained from a man aged 18-30 years who had mild COVID-19 (a few samples of this study predate the infection). Cell type and time point are not known.

V gene TRBV9 combines with J gene TRBJ1-2; 8 bases are shared with TRBD1. Germline CDR1 is SGDLS and CDR2 is YYNGEE. This CDR3 is built from 16 residues. The ends lost 0 bases at V and 6 bases at J; junction bases unmatched: 10. The CDR3 region has the DNA TGTGCCAGCAGCGTAGCTCCGACAGGGGATCCCCATGGCTACACCTTC. Amino acids: CASSVAPTGDPHGYTF.

The chain employs TRBV7-8 and TRBJ1-4; D is possibly TRBD1 (6 bases). Germline V lookup: CDR1 SGHVS, CDR2 FQNEAQ. The CDR3 sequence is 13 residues long. V was pared by 5 bases and J by 10 bases, with 14 bases between. The CDR3 DNA reads TGTGCCAGCAGCCCTAGGGGGGGTGGAAAACTGTTTTTT. Translating it yields CASSPRGGGKLFF.

Turning to this clonotype: At one end the junction does not follow the germline gene, possibly because of a read error. V usage is TRBV7-7 and J usage is TRBJ2-1; a possible D gene is TRBD2 (5 bases). The CDR3 has 13 amino acids. Germline V CDR1 and CDR2: SSHAT, FNYEAQ (reference sequence). CDR3: CASSLALQNEQFF. In DNA form, the CDR3 reads TGTGCTAGCAGCTTAGCGCTTCAGAATGAGCAGTTCTTC.

This clonotype occurred a few times. V usage is TRBV11-2 and J usage is TRBJ1-1; 9 nucleotides line up with TRBD1. V lost 5 bases, J lost 1 base, and 8 bases stayed unmatched. This CDR3 has 16 residues. Germline V gives CDR1 SGHAT, CDR2 FQNNGV. This CDR3 reads CASSPLTGGKNTEAFF. The CDR3 DNA reads TGTGCCAGCAGCCCCCTGACAGGGGGGAAGAACACTGAAGCTTTCTTT.

The chain recombines TRBV10-3 with TRBJ1-6; the D gene is possibly TRBD1 (6 bases). The germline gives CDR1 ENHRY, CDR2 SYGVKD. The CDR3 is 15 residues long. V lost 0 bases and J lost 11, with 14 bases in between. The CDR3: CAISESTGSVPPLHF. The CDR3 nucleotides read TGTGCCATCAGTGAGTCGACAGGTTCCGTACCACCCCTCCACTTT.

The V call is TRBV7-2, the J call TRBJ2-1, with 11 bases fitting TRBD2. This CDR3 contains 16 residues. Germline V gives CDR1 SGHTA, CDR2 FQGNSA. Germline trimming cut 5 bases from V and 5 bases from J; bases unmatched to any gene: 8. CDR3 DNA: TGTGCCAGCAGCCGAAAATCGGGACTAGCGGACAATGAGCAGTTCTTC. Translation: CASSRKSGLADNEQFF.

This chain uses TRBV7-2 with TRBJ2-3; 13 bases match TRBD2. Germline V gene sequence: CDR1 SGHTA, CDR2 FQGNSA. Unmatched junction bases numbered 10, after V lost 7 bases and J lost 9 bases. CDR3 length: 15 residues. The CDR3 region is CASIGTSGTGGTQYF. The DNA of the CDR3 is TGTGCCAGCATCGGGACTAGCGGGACCGGGGGGACGCAGTATTTT.

This clonotype was counted between two and nine times. The V call is TRBV5-1, the J call TRBJ2-1; 14 bases are shared with TRBD2. From germline, CDR1 is SGHRS and CDR2 YFSETQ. The CDR3 has 16 residues. Germline trimming cut 3 bases from V and 7 bases from J; bases unmatched to any gene: 6. CDR3 DNA sequence: TGCGCCAGCAGCTACCTAGGGACTAGCGGGGGAAATGAGCAGTTCTTC. Its protein product is CASSYLGTSGGNEQFF.

V gene TRBV7-2 combines with J gene TRBJ2-7; possible D gene TRBD2, 6 bases. Between the trimmed V and J ends, which lost 5 bases and 4 bases, there was a span of 12 bases. Germline V lookup: CDR1 SGHTA, CDR2 FQGNSA. The CDR3 has 13 amino acids. CDR3 loop: CASSPAAGYEQYF. Written as DNA, the CDR3 is TGTGCCAGCAGCCCAGCGGCGGGGTACGAGCAGTACTTC.

This clonotype was found many times. The chain links TRBV2 to TRBJ2-5; 8 nucleotides align to TRBD1. Per germline, CDR1 SNHLY and CDR2 FYNNEI. Trimming took 3 bases from V and 9 from J; bases not matched to a gene: 9. CDR3 length equals 14 residues. The CDR3 protein is CASSELTRGLPQYF. DNA of the CDR3: TGTGCCAGCAGTGAGCTTACCAGGGGGCTGCCCCAGTACTTC. Using reference TRBV2 and TRBJ2-5 for the parts outside the CDR3, the full variable domain is EPEVTQTPSHQVTQMGQEVILRCVPISNHLYFYWYRQILGQKVEFLVSFYNNEISEKSEIFDDQFSVERPDGSNFTLKIRSTKLEDSAMYFCASSELTRGLPQYFGPGTRLLVL.

The CDR3 DNA sequence: TGTGCCAGCGGCCGGGACAGGTTTTCTGAAAAACTGTTTTTT. It is translated as CASGRDRFSEKLFF. This chain uses TRBV6-5 with TRBJ1-4; 8 bases are a match to TRBD1. Losses at the gene ends were 8 bases for V and 7 bases for J; bases not matched to a gene: 9. The CDR3 extends over 14 amino acids. Looked up from germline, CDR1 is MNHEY and CDR2 is SVGAGI.

There are a few counts of this clonotype. This chain joins TRBV11-1 and TRBJ2-7; TRBD1 might be the D (5 bases). The CDR3 covers 13 residues. Germline V gene sequence: CDR1 SGHAT, CDR2 FQDESV (reference sequence). The V end was cut by 1 base, the J end by 5 bases, with 9 bases between. The CDR3 sequence is CASSLGGVDEQYV. CDR3 in DNA: TGTGCCAGCAGCTTAGGGGGCGTGGACGAGCAGTACGTC.

The chain links TRBV27 to TRBJ1-2; the D is unclear. The CDR3 extends over 14 amino acids. V was clipped by 4 bases and J by 2 bases, with 11 bases between them. Germline V gene data show CDR1 as MNHEY and CDR2 as SMNVEV (reference sequence). DNA for the CDR3: TGTGCCAGCAGTTCCTCCGGGAGAAACTATGGCTACACCTTC. This sequence encodes CASSSSGRNYGYTF.

This clonotype came up many times. The chain couples TRBV2 to TRBJ2-3, with 7 bases matching TRBD2. The length of the CDR3 is 14 residues. From germline, CDR1 is SNHLY and CDR2 FYNNEI. Germline trimming cut 5 bases from V and 3 bases from J; bases unmatched to any gene: 5. The CDR3 region is CASSWRTRTDTQYF. The CDR3 coding sequence is TGTGCCAGCAGTTGGCGGACTAGAACAGATACGCAGTATTTT.

The table lists this clonotype with a few counts. V is TRBV5-1 and J is TRBJ2-2; no reliable D call. The germline CDR1 and CDR2 sequences are SGHRS and YFSETQ. The CDR3 has 16 residues. Trimming stripped 4 bases from V and 1 base from J, with 14 bases between. The CDR3 DNA reads TGCGCCAGCAGCCCCCTGGCACTACTGAACACCGGGGAGCTGTTTTTT. Protein product: CASSPLALLNTGELFF.

The chain links TRBV12-3 or TRBV12-4 to TRBJ1-3, with D uncertain. The CDR3 spans 14 residues. Trimming took off 5 bases at V and 0 bases at J, with 8 bases between the two ends. The CDR3 DNA is TGTGCCAGCAGTCGCGCTTACTCTGGAAACACCATATATTTT. Its protein is CASSRAYSGNTIYF.

V is TRBV3-1 and J is TRBJ1-5; no definite D call. The germline V gene has CDR1 LGHDT and CDR2 YNNKEL (reference sequence). The CDR3 totals 13 residues. V dropped 0 bases and J dropped 5 bases, with 5 bases sitting between them. CDR3 nucleotide sequence: TGTGCCAGCAGCCAAGATGTTTATCAGCCCCAGCATTTT. The encoded protein is CASSQDVYQPQHF.

CDR3 DNA sequence: TGTGCCAGCAGCTTACCCGCGGGGGCAGGGGCTCTGGGCAATGAGCAGTTCTTC. Its translation: CASSLPAGAGALGNEQFF. The chain recombines TRBV13 with TRBJ2-1; D might be TRBD2 (7 bases). V lost 2 bases, J lost 6 bases, and 23 bases lay in between. Germline V gives CDR1 PRHDT, CDR2 FYEKMQ (reference sequence). This CDR3 has 18 residues.

This clonotype was counted between two and nine times. The rearrangement links TRBV12-3 or TRBV12-4 to TRBJ2-1; the match to TRBD2 covers 11 bases. The CDR3 runs 15 residues. The J segment lost 8 bases and the V segment lost 4 bases, leaving 7 bases of the junction unmatched. The CDR3 spells CASSSPSGGRDEQFF. In DNA form, the CDR3 reads TGTGCCAGCAGTTCTCCTAGCGGGGGGCGGGATGAGCAGTTCTTC.

This clonotype was recorded a few times. This sequence joins TRBV27 and TRBJ2-7; possibly TRBD2 for D (6 bases). The length of the CDR3 is 13 residues. Trimming stripped 5 bases from V and 7 bases from J, with 15 bases between. The V gene's germline CDR1 is MNHEY and CDR2 SMNVEV (reference sequence). DNA of the CDR3: TGTGCCAGCAGTAGCTGGGGGGTCGGGGAGCAGTACTTC. Protein product: CASSSWGVGEQYF.

A single count supports this clonotype. The J gene is TRBJ2-3, the V gene TRBV5-1; no reliable D call. Between the trimmed V and J ends, which lost 2 bases and 2 bases, there was a span of 3 bases. The germline CDR1 and CDR2 sequences are SGHRS and YFSETQ. The CDR3 extends over 12 amino acids. CDR3: CASSFDTDTQYF. In nucleotides, the CDR3 is TGCGCCAGCAGCTTCGACACAGATACGCAGTATTTT. The whole variable domain, filled in from reference TRBV5-1 and TRBJ2-3, reads KAGVTQTPRYLIKTRGQQVTLSCSPISGHRSVSWYQQTPGQGLQFLFEYFSETQRNKGNFPGRFSGRQFSNSRSEMNVSTLELGDSALYLCASSFDTDTQYFGPGTRLTVL.

The chain recombines TRBV20-1 with TRBJ2-3; 8 nucleotides align to TRBD2. Looked up from germline, CDR1 is DFQATT and CDR2 is SNEGSKA (reference sequence). V was clipped by 5 bases and J by 0 bases; unmatched bases: 7. The CDR3 has 15 residues. The CDR3 coding sequence is TGCAGTGCTGGAACGGGGGGGTATAGCACAGATACGCAGTATTTT. This translates into CSAGTGGYSTDTQYF.

The V gene is TRBV4-2, the J gene TRBJ2-2; 10 bases line up with TRBD2. Germline CDR1 is LGHNA and CDR2 is YNFKEQ. The V gene end was trimmed by 4 bases and the J gene end by 5 bases; junction bases not matched to a gene: 10. The CDR3 covers 17 residues. The CDR3 is CASSRVLAGDETGELFF. The DNA for the CDR3 is TGTGCCAGCAGCCGAGTCCTAGCGGGGGATGAGACCGGGGAGCTGTTTTTT.

This rearrangement joins TRBV10-3 to TRBJ1-3; D unresolved. Trimming removed 7 bases at V and 4 bases at J, with 11 bases between. Germline CDR1 and CDR2: ENHRY and SYGVKD. This CDR3 has 13 amino acids. CDR3 nucleotide sequence: TGTGCCATCACCCAGAGTGGCGGAAACACCATATATTTT. Residues: CAITQSGGNTIYF.

This clonotype was counted between two and nine times. The chain combines TRBV4-3 with TRBJ2-2; D remains ambiguous. CDR1 and CDR2 from the germline V gene are LGHNA and YSLEER. This CDR3 region has 16 residues. The germline V and J ends were trimmed by 0 bases and 0 bases, with 8 bases remaining between them. The CDR3 DNA is TGCGCCAGCAGCCAAGAGTACACGGCGAACACCGGGGAGCTGTTTTTT. It specifies CASSQEYTANTGELFF.

This clonotype showed up just a few times. This chain connects TRBV5-1 to TRBJ2-5, with TRBD2 identical over 9 bases. Trimming cost V 0 bases and J 9 bases; bases outside gene matches: 12. The CDR3 loop spans 16 amino acids. Germline V gives CDR1 SGHRS, CDR2 YFSETQ. CDR3 amino acids: CASSLAGLASQSAQYF. CDR3 in DNA: TGCGCCAGCAGCTTGGCCGGACTAGCGTCGCAATCCGCCCAGTACTTC.